This T cell receptor (beta chain) was captured by sequencing in a study of immune heterogeneity within non-small cell lung tumors. Turning to the study itself: A handful of squamous cell carcinomas, about 10 non-squamous carcinomas and 1 not otherwise specified made up the tumors.

At roughly 610 ng per sample, bulk tumor genomic DNA provided the template. Several biopsies were collected from each primary tumor during surgery. They were spaced as far apart as possible within the tumor mass. Before undergoing curative surgery, patients had newly diagnosed non-small cell lung cancer that was untreated. This clonotype was picked up one time. Its antigen is not identified. Trimming removed 2 bases from V and 3 bases from J, with 7 bases in between. The length of the CDR3 is 13 residues. In germline, CDR1 is MNHNS, CDR2 SASEGT. For the TCR beta CDR3, multiplex PCR with 32 V and 13 J primers performed the amplification. From the multiplex PCR reads, TCRdb called clonotypes with MiXCR, one entry per CDR3 protein. The sample records about 4,600 distinct CDR3 sequences, approximately 40% being singletons. Study-wide results and limits: Local T-cell clonality and local tumor mutational burden correlated moderately but significantly (R about 0.35).

The TCR originated in a woman between 50 and 59 years old with non-small cell lung cancer. Sequencing was carried out using lung tumor tissue. This chain connects TRBV6-1 to TRBJ1-1, with D uncertain. The CDR3 DNA reads as TGTGCCAGCAGTGAAAGACTGGACACTGAAGCTTTCTTT. It codes for CASSERLDTEAFF.